The clone carrying this T cell receptor (beta chain) was picked up one time. Its antigen is not identified. Methods used by the authors: Junction-only sequences without quality scores were provided by ImmunoSEQ, so filtering was different. The method was immunoSEQ multiplex PCR; TCRdb's version includes in-frame clones alone and lacks a portion of them. Clone size and the V and J calls come from that table; the DNA yielded D and trimming. The sample consists of 450,000 to 700,000 clones, roughly 95% of them appearing once. The naive CD8 fraction comprised CD45RO-negative cells positively selected for CCR7 and excluded terminally differentiated effector memory CD45RA+ cells. This sample is part of a study of shared clonotypes between healthy human individuals. Regarding the study as a whole: Relative to their counterparts shared across all four donors, non-shared clonotypes exhibited diminished generation probabilities. Across several donors, naive CD4 shared 5% to 6.5%, naive CD8 more than 3%, memory CD4 2% to 2.5%, memory CD8 around 0.42%.

Trimming took 6 bases from V and 2 from J, leaving 17 bases between them. This CDR3 spans 15 amino acids. The V gene's germline CDR1 is SNHLY and CDR2 FYNNEI. The material sequenced was naive CD8+ T cells sorted from blood. The receptor comes from a woman between 25 and 40 years old in good health. V gene TRBV2 combines with J gene TRBJ2-7; D possibly matches TRBD1 or TRBD2 (5 bases each). Written as DNA, the CDR3 is TGTGCCAGCAGGGCAGACGCCGGGGCGGCCTACGAGCAGTACTTC. Its translation is CASRADAGAAYEQYF.